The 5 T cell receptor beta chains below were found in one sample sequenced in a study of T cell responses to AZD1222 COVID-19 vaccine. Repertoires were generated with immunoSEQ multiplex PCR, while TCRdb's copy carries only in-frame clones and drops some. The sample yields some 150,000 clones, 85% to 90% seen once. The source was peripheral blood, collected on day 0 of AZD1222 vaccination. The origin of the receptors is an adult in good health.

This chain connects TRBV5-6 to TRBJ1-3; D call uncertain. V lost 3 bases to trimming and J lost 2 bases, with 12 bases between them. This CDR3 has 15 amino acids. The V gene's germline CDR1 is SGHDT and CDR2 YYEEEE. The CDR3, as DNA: TGTGCCAGCAGCTCACGTCTCAGAACTGGAAACACCATATATTTT. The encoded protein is CASSSRLRTGNTIYF.

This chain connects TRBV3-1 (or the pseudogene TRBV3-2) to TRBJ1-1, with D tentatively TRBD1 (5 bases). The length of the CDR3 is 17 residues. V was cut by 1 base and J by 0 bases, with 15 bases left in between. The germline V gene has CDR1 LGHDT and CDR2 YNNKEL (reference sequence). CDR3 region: CASSQAALGPMNTEAFF. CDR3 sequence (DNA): TGTGCCAGCAGCCAAGCGGCTTTGGGGCCCATGAACACTGAAGCTTTCTTT.

The CDR3 coding sequence is TGTGCCAGCAGCTTAGATGGCGGGTACTACAATGAGCAGTTCTTC. This translates into CASSLDGGYYNEQFF. The chain has TRBV11-3 and TRBJ2-1; D might be TRBD2 (5 bases). Germline CDR1 and CDR2: SGHNT and YENEEA. This CDR3 region has 15 residues. V was pared by 0 bases and J by 3 bases, with 9 bases between.

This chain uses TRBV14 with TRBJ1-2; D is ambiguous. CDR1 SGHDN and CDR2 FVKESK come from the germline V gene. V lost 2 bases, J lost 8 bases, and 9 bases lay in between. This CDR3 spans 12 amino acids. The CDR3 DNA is TGTGCCAGCAGCCAATATGCTTTCGGCTACACCTTC. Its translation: CASSQYAFGYTF. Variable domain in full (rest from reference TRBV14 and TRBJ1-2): EAGVTQFPSHSVIEKGQTVTLRCDPISGHDNLYWYRRVMGKEIKFLLHFVKESKQDESGMPNNRFLAERTGGTYSTLKVQPAELEDSGVYFCASSQYAFGYTFGSGTRLTVV.

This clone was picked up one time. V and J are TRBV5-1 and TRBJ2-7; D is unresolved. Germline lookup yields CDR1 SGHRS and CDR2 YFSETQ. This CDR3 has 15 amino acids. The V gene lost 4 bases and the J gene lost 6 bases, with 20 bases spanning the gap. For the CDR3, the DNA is TGCGCCAGCAGCCCAGGCGGTCTGCTGATCCCCGAGCAGTACTTC. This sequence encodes CASSPGGLLIPEQYF.